Listed here is a single T cell receptor (beta chain). This sample was included in a study of blood T cell repertoires in COVID-19. This CDR3 is 14 amino acids long. Germline CDR1 is LNHDA and CDR2 is SQIVND (reference sequence). V shed 4 bases and J 6 bases; nucleotides not matched to a gene: 4. Sequencing was performed with immunoSEQ multiplex PCR; in TCRdb, only in-frame clones are kept and a portion is missing. The sample records 13,000 or so clones, approximately 90% being singletons. The J gene is TRBJ1-2, the V gene TRBV19; 11 bases are a match to TRBD1. The sequence derives from a human donor in a cohort sampled during active COVID-19. Sequenced input: peripheral blood. Written as DNA, the CDR3 is TGTGCCAGTAGTACCGGGACAGGGGGACATGGCTACACCTTC. It codes for CASSTGTGGHGYTF.